The rows below give T cell receptor beta chains drawn from one sample of a study of shared clonotypes between healthy human individuals. Some clones are missing from TCRdb's copy, which holds only in-frame ones; the method was immunoSEQ multiplex PCR. The sample holds over a million clones, more than 95% seen once. The sample was naive CD4+ T cells sorted from blood. All receptors come from a man younger than 40 in good health. CDR3s include the opening cysteine and the closing phenylalanine or tryptophan. D genes are given only for firm matches. The size field is filled for only some rows; it gives once, few, many or a size class.

j_call cdr3_length d_call clone_size v_call cdr3_aa cdr3_nt
TRBJ1-2 15 . . TRBV30 CTIENRGPSNYGYTF TGTACAATAGAAAACCGGGGGCCGTCTAACTATGGCTACACCTTC
TRBJ2-7 15 . . TRBV7-2 CASSSRPPSSYEQYF TGTGCCAGCAGCTCGCGCCCCCCTAGCTCCTACGAGCAGTACTTC
TRBJ2-2 17 . . TRBV6-1 CASSEPAGAGWTGELFF TGTGCCAGCAGTGAACCGGCCGGAGCAGGATGGACCGGGGAGCTGTTTTTT
TRBJ1-3 16 . . TRBV28 CASSGVLGSSGNTIYF TGTGCCAGCAGCGGGGTACTGGGGAGCTCTGGAAACACCATATATTTT
TRBJ2-3 15 . . TRBV5-1 CASSLGDRGTDTQYF TGCGCCAGCAGCTTGGGCGATCGGGGGACAGATACGCAGTATTTT
TRBJ1-2 14 . once TRBV28 CASSLQLGDGGYTF TGTGCCAGCAGTTTACAGCTAGGGGACGGCGGCTACACCTTC
TRBJ1-1 14 TRBD1 . TRBV29-1 CSVILTGGRTEAFF TGCAGCGTTATTTTGACAGGGGGCAGGACTGAAGCTTTCTTT
TRBJ2-7 15 . . TRBV5-8 CASRLSEVSSYEQYF TGTGCCAGCAGGTTGTCGGAAGTGAGCTCCTACGAGCAGTACTTC
TRBJ2-1 14 TRBD2 . TRBV30 CAWRASGSLDEQFF TGTGCCTGGAGGGCTAGCGGGAGTCTGGATGAGCAGTTCTTC
TRBJ2-1 16 TRBD1 . TRBV25-1 CASSALQGKGYNEQFF TGTGCCAGCAGTGCCCTACAGGGGAAAGGCTACAATGAGCAGTTCTTC
TRBJ1-1 15 . once TRBV27 CASSLFPGSNTEAFF TGTGCCAGCAGTTTATTCCCGGGATCGAACACTGAAGCTTTCTTT
TRBJ1-1 12 . . TRBV28 CASSFLATEAFF TGTGCCAGCAGTTTTCTTGCCACTGAAGCTTTCTTT
TRBJ2-2 16 TRBD2 . TRBV7-2 CASSRPTSGTTGELFF TGTGCCAGCAGCCGCCCGACTAGCGGGACCACCGGGGAGCTGTTTTTT
TRBJ2-6 18 TRBD1 . TRBV18 CASSPVSQGVSGANVLTF TGTGCCAGCTCACCAGTTTCACAGGGGGTCTCGGGGGCCAACGTCCTGACTTTC
TRBJ2-4 13 . . TRBV4-3 CASSQNSKNIQYF TGCGCCAGCAGCCAAAATTCCAAAAACATTCAGTACTTC
TRBJ2-7 14 TRBD1 . TRBV5-1 CASSLYTGAGEQYF TGCGCCAGCAGCTTGTATACAGGGGCCGGCGAGCAGTACTTC
TRBJ2-3 13 . . TRBV2 CASSEESGNTQYF TGTGCCAGCAGTGAAGAGAGCGGAAATACGCAGTATTTT
TRBJ1-4 14 . . TRBV27 CASSLLGSGEKLFF TGTGCCAGCAGTTTATTAGGGAGTGGGGAAAAACTGTTTTTT
TRBJ1-5 13 . . TRBV6-5 CASRRGVNQPQHF TGTGCCAGCAGACGGGGAGTAAATCAGCCCCAGCATTTT
TRBJ1-1 15 . once TRBV7-2 CASSLPGAVNTEAFF TGTGCCAGCAGCTTGCCTGGGGCAGTGAACACTGAAGCTTTCTTT
TRBJ2-3 15 . . TRBV4-1 CASSQVLARGDTQYF TGCGCCAGCAGCCAAGTTCTAGCTCGTGGCGATACGCAGTATTTT
TRBJ1-3 18 . . TRBV9 CASSSRGDSPILGNTIYF TGTGCCAGCAGCTCCCGGGGCGACAGCCCTATCCTTGGAAACACCATATATTTT
TRBJ1-4 16 TRBD1 . TRBV27 CASSLSPRQGREKLFF TGTGCCAGCAGTTTATCACCCCGACAGGGAAGGGAAAAACTGTTTTTT
TRBJ2-5 13 . . TRBV15 CATSRDLRETQYF TGTGCCACCAGCAGAGATCTTCGGGAGACCCAGTACTTC
TRBJ1-1 13 . . TRBV18 CASSPEDRLEAFF TGTGCCAGCTCACCTGAAGACAGGCTTGAAGCTTTCTTT
TRBJ1-3 15 . . TRBV4-1 CASSQVLTSGNTIYF TGCGCCAGCAGCCAAGTTTTGACCTCTGGAAACACCATATATTTT
TRBJ2-5 14 TRBD1 . TRBV18 CASSLDRSQETQYF TGTGCCAGCTCCCTGGACAGGAGTCAAGAGACCCAGTACTTC
TRBJ2-5 16 TRBD1 . TRBV7-6 CASSLVGQGARETQYF TGTGCCAGCAGCTTAGTAGGACAGGGGGCGCGGGAGACCCAGTACTTC
TRBJ2-6 15 . . TRBV7-2 CASSPTVTGANVLTF TGTGCCAGCAGCCCGACAGTGACTGGGGCCAACGTCCTGACTTTC
TRBJ1-1 11 TRBD1 . TRBV19 CASGQAAEAFF TGTGCCAGTGGACAGGCAGCTGAAGCTTTCTTT
TRBJ1-1 16 . . TRBV28 CASPKNWGTPNTEAFF TGTGCCAGCCCAAAGAATTGGGGCACCCCGAACACTGAAGCTTTCTTT
TRBJ1-1 15 . . TRBV11-2 CASSLEGGGETEAFF TGTGCCAGCAGCTTAGAGGGTGGGGGAGAGACTGAAGCTTTCTTT
TRBJ1-5 13 . once TRBV7-2 CASSLRGDQPQHF TGTGCCAGCAGCTTAAGGGGGGACCAGCCCCAGCATTTT
TRBJ2-2 15 . . TRBV28 CASSVGPPNTGELFF TGTGCCAGCAGTGTGGGACCCCCGAACACCGGGGAGCTGTTTTTT